The 7 T cell receptor beta chains below were found in one sample sequenced in a study of T cell changes during pregnancy in multiple sclerosis (dated 2019 in TCRdb). Library prep was done by the immunoSEQ multiplex PCR assay. The source is immuneACCESS, and TCRdb retained only in-frame sequences with V and J called. Part of the clones is not carried over; for the studies checked, unresolved V genes explain less than half of this, and the remainder is unexplained. This sample lists tens of thousands of clones; 85% to 90% were detected once. About 1.2% of the sample belongs to the ten largest clones. Sequencing used CD4+ T cells from peripheral blood mononuclear cells, obtained in the first trimester of pregnancy. These receptors all stem from a female donor with multiple sclerosis, enrolled in a pregnancy study.

In the case of this clone: A read error may produce the germline difference seen at one junction end. CDR3 residues: CASSAGQGNF. The CDR3 DNA sequence: TGTGCCAGCAGTGCGGGACAGGGCAATTTT. This chain connects TRBV2 to TRBJ1-4, with 9 bases identical to TRBD1. This CDR3 region has 10 residues. Germline lookup yields CDR1 SNHLY and CDR2 FYNNEI.

The J gene is TRBJ1-2, the V gene TRBV7-3; 10 bases map to TRBD1. This CDR3 is 15 amino acids long. Germline-derived CDR1 and CDR2 are SGHTA and FQGTGA. Germline trimming cut 2 bases from V and 9 bases from J; bases unmatched to any gene: 9. In nucleotides, the CDR3 is TGTGCCAGCAGCTTAGGGGGGACAGGGGAAAGTAGCTACACCTTC. Its protein product is CASSLGGTGESSYTF.

This chain uses TRBV5-4 with TRBJ2-7, with 14 bases fitting TRBD2. Trimming removed 4 bases from V and 9 bases from J; junction bases left unmatched: 6. The length of the CDR3 is 14 residues. In germline, CDR1 is SGHNT, CDR2 YYREEE (reference sequence). The CDR3 sequence: CASSTGLAGEGQYF. As DNA, the CDR3 is TGTGCCAGCAGCACGGGACTAGCGGGAGAGGGGCAGTACTTC.

Note on this clone: The junction and the germline gene differ at one end; a read error may be behind it. The gene calls are TRBV5-1 and TRBJ2-1, with 9 nucleotides matching TRBD1. Germline values: CDR1 SGHRS, CDR2 YFSETQ. The CDR3 has 16 amino acids. DNA of the CDR3: TGCGTCAGCAGCGAACAGGGGGCATTCTCCTACAATGAGCAGTTCTTC. Its translation is CVSSEQGAFSYNEQFF.

The gene calls are TRBV18 and TRBJ2-7, with TRBD2 matching over 7 bases. The trim removed 6 bases at V and 2 bases at J, leaving 4 bases unmatched. There are 13 residues in the CDR3. Germline-derived CDR1 and CDR2 are KGHSH and LQKENI. The CDR3 DNA reads TGTGCCAGCTCGCGCGGGGGAACCTACGAGCAGTACTTC. It translates to CASSRGGTYEQYF.

V and J are TRBV19 and TRBJ1-2; 12 bases are shared with TRBD1. This CDR3 is built from 13 residues. CDR1 is LNHDA and CDR2 is SQIVND in the germline V gene (reference sequence). With 3 bases clipped from V and 14 bases from J, the junction kept 7 bases outside the gene matches. CDR3 nucleotides: TGTGCCAGTAGTATCCGGGACAGGGGGCTATGGACCTTC. It yields the protein CASSIRDRGLWTF.

This clone is a singleton in its sample. The chain uses TRBV6-5 and TRBJ2-7, with a possible D match to TRBD1 (6 bases). Germline V gene sequence: CDR1 MNHEY, CDR2 SVGAGI. Trimming cost V 8 bases and J 4 bases, with 12 bases left between them. This CDR3 comprises 12 residues. For the CDR3, the DNA is TGTGCCAGCCGGGGCAGGGGTTACGAGCAGTACTTC. Its protein product is CASRGRGYEQYF.